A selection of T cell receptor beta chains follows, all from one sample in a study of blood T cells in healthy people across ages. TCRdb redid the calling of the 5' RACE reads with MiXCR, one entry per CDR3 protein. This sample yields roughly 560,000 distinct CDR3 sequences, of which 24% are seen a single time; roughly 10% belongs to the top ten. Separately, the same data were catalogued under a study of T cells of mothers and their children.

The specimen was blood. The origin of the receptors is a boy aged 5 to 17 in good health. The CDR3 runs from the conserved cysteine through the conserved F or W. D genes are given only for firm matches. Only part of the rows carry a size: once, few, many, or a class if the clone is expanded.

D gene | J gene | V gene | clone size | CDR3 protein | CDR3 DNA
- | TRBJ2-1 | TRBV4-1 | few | CASSQEGGLYNEQFF | TGCGCCAGCAGCCAAGAAGGGGGACTCTACAATGAGCAGTTCTTC
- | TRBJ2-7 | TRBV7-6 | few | CASSLVGGKADEQYF | TGTGCCAGCAGCTTAGTCGGGGGTAAGGCAGACGAGCAGTACTTC
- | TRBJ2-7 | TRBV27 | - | CASSNRVNEQYF | TGTGCCAGCAGTAACAGGGTAAACGAGCAGTACTTC
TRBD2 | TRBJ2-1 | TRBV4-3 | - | CASSQDPLAGGIYNEQFF | TGCGCCAGCAGCCAAGACCCGCTAGCGGGGGGGATTTACAATGAGCAGTTCTTC
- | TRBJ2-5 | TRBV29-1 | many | CSVPDRKETQYF | TGCAGCGTCCCGGATAGGAAAGAGACCCAGTACTTC
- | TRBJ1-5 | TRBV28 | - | CASSFLLYSNQPQHF | TGTGCCAGCAGTTTCCTCCTATATAGCAATCAGCCCCAGCATTTT
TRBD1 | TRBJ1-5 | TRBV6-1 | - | CASTERDRPPVEPQHF | TGTGCCAGCACCGAAAGGGACAGGCCTCCTGTGGAGCCCCAGCATTTT
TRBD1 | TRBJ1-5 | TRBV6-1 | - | CASRWSGTGSLLNQPQHF | TGTGCCAGCAGATGGTCCGGGACAGGGTCCCTACTCAATCAGCCCCAGCATTTT
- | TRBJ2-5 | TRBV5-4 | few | CASSLWLTETQYF | TGTGCCAGCAGCTTGTGGTTGACGGAGACCCAGTACTTC
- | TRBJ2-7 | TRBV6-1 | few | CAVNQDRRPYEQYF | TGTGCCGTAAATCAAGACAGGCGGCCCTACGAGCAGTACTTC
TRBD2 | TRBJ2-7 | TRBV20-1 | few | CSARGERGGVYEQYF | TGCAGTGCTAGAGGCGAGCGGGGGGGCGTCTACGAGCAGTACTTC
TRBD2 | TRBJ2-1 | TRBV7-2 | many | CASSLAVTSGNEQFF | TGTGCCAGCAGCTTAGCGGTGACTAGCGGGAATGAGCAGTTCTTC
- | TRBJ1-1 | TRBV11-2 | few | CASTPTLGLDLEAFF | TGTGCCAGCACTCCGACACTGGGGTTAGATCTCGAAGCTTTCTTT
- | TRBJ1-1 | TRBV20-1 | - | CSASPPLTVNTEAFF | TGCAGTGCTAGCCCTCCCCTTACAGTGAACACTGAAGCTTTCTTT
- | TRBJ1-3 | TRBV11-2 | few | CASSLDPAGISGNTIYF | TGTGCCAGCAGCTTAGATCCCGCAGGAATCTCTGGAAACACCATATATTTT
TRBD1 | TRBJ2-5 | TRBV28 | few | CASSLAGGLAQYF | TGTGCCAGCAGTTTAGCAGGGGGTCTGGCCCAGTACTTC
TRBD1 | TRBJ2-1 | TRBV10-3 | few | CAISQEPPGQGGKEQFF | TGTGCCATCAGCCAGGAGCCACCGGGACAGGGTGGCAAGGAGCAGTTCTTC
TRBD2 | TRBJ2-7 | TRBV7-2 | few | CASSPTRGGHNEQYF | TGTGCCAGCAGCCCGACCCGGGGGGGCCACAACGAGCAGTACTTC
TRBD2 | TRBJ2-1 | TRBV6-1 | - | CASSQRGGIYNEQLF | TGTGCCAGCAGTCAGCGGGGGGGGATTTACAATGAGCAGCTCTTC
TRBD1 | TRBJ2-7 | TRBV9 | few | CASSVDRDSYEQYF | TGTGCCAGCAGCGTAGATCGGGACAGCTACGAGCAGTACTTC
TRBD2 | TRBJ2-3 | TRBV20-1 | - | CSASAGGSTDTQYF | TGCAGTGCTTCGGCGGGGGGGAGCACAGATACGCAGTATTTT
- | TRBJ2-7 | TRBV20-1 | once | CSARQGAEQYF | TGCAGTGCTAGACAGGGTGCCGAGCAGTACTTC
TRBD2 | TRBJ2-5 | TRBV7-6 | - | CASSSTSGPQATQYF | TGTGCCAGCAGCTCAACTAGCGGGCCTCAAGCGACCCAGTACTTC
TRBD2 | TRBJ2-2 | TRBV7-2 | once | CASSFGLAGAGELFF | TGTGCCAGCAGCTTCGGACTAGCGGGAGCCGGGGAGCTGTTTTTT
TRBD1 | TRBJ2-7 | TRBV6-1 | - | CASRPGTGDEQYF | TGTGCCAGCAGACCCGGGACAGGGGACGAGCAGTACTTC
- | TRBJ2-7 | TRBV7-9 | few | CASSLRTDEQYF | TGTGCCAGCAGCTTAAGAACAGACGAGCAGTACTTC
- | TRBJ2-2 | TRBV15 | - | CATSPVAGELFF | TGTGCCACCAGCCCTGTGGCCGGGGAGCTGTTTTTT
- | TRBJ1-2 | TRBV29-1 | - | CSVLGNYGYTF | TGCAGCGTTTTGGGGAACTATGGCTACACCTTC
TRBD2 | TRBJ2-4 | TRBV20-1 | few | CSAPPLGGRGDIQYF | TGCAGTGCTCCCCCTTTGGGGGGGCGGGGGGACATTCAGTACTTC
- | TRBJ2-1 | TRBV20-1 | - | CSAREGAGAEHF | TGCAGTGCTAGAGAGGGGGCTGGGGCGGAACACTTC
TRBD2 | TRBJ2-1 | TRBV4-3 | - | CASGVASGGNEQFF | TGCGCCAGCGGGGTGGCTAGCGGGGGAAATGAGCAGTTCTTC
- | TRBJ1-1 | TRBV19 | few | CASSHRLAAEAFF | TGTGCCAGTAGTCACAGGTTAGCGGCTGAAGCTTTCTTT
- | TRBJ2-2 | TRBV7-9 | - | CASRESQGNTGELFF | TGTGCCAGCAGGGAATCACAGGGGAACACCGGGGAGCTGTTTTTT
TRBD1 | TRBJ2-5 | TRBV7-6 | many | CASSLLGTGGETQYF | TGTGCCAGCAGCCTACTTGGGACAGGCGGCGAGACCCAGTACTTC
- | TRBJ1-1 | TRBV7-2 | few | CASSLTQGLNTEAFF | TGTGCCAGCAGCTTAACACAGGGCCTGAACACTGAAGCTTTCTTT
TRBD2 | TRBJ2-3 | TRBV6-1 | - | CASSETGTSGVVSDTQYF | TGTGCCAGCAGTGAGACCGGGACTAGCGGGGTTGTCTCAGATACGCAGTATTTT
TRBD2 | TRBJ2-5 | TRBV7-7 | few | CASSGSGGGETQYF | TGTGCTAGCAGCGGTAGCGGGGGCGGAGAGACCCAGTACTTC
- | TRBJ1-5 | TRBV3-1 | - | CASSQDGGSNQPQHF | TGTGCCAGCAGCCAAGATGGAGGGAGCAATCAGCCCCAGCATTTT
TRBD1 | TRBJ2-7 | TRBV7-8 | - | CASRVRTGDRGIEQYF | TGTGCCAGCCGCGTTAGGACCGGGGACAGGGGAATCGAGCAGTACTTC
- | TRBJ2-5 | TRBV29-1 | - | CSSLGYQAQYF | TGCAGTTCCCTCGGGTATCAGGCCCAGTACTTC
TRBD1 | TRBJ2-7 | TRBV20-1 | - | CSARPSDRDYEQYF | TGCAGTGCTAGACCTTCGGACAGGGACTACGAGCAGTACTTC
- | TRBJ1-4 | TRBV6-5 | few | CASSADLRGGKLFF | TGTGCCAGCAGCGCGGACCTAAGGGGGGGAAAACTGTTTTTT
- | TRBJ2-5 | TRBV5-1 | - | CASSLSRLRGCQETQYF | TGCGCCAGCAGCTTGAGTAGGTTGAGGGGATGTCAAGAGACCCAGTACTTC
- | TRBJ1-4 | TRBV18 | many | CASSPPGRKNEKLFF | TGTGCCAGCTCACCACCGGGACGGAAAAATGAAAAACTGTTTTTT
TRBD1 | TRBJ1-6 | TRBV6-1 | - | CASSHPGQGAADNSPLHF | TGTGCCAGCAGCCATCCGGGACAGGGGGCGGCGGATAATTCACCCCTCCACTTT
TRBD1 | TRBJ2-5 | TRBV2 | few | CASTRQGDETQYF | TGTGCCAGCACCCGGCAGGGGGATGAGACCCAGTACTTC
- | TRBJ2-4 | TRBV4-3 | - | CASSQDRAAGAKNIQYF | TGCGCCAGCAGCCAAGATCGTGCAGCCGGGGCCAAAAACATTCAGTACTTC
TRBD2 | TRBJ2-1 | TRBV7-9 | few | CASSFTGTSANEQFF | TGTGCCAGCAGCTTCACCGGGACTAGCGCCAATGAGCAGTTCTTC
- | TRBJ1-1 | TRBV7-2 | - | CASSSQRGQALF | TGTGCCAGCAGCAGCCAGCGGGGGCAAGCTCTCTTT